Presented here are 27 T cell receptor beta chains from one specimen sequenced in a study of cytomegalovirus exposure and HLA in healthy donors. It was with 60 Vbeta and 13 Jbeta primers that the PCR ran. Libraries were prepared by immunoSEQ multiplex PCR; TCRdb keeps only in-frame clonotypes and omits some of them. Of around 110,000 clones listed, about four fifths are singletons. The sequenced sample consisted of PBMCs. Receptors were obtained from a woman in her 30s in good health and CMV-seronegative.

Details on this clone: Within the sample, other DNA sequences also encode this same CDR3. The chain employs TRBV5-4 and TRBJ2-5; a possible D gene is TRBD2 (5 bases). Germline V gives CDR1 SGHNT, CDR2 YYREEE (reference sequence). This CDR3 has 13 amino acids. V shed 2 bases and J shed 2 bases, with 7 bases lying between them. The DNA for the CDR3 is TGTGCCAGCAGCTTTCGGGGTCAAGAGACCCAGTACTTC. Translation: CASSFRGQETQYF.

The V and J genes are TRBV2 and TRBJ1-4, with 8 positions matching TRBD1. Germline V gives CDR1 SNHLY, CDR2 FYNNEI. The CDR3 spans 15 residues. V was clipped by 8 bases and J by 2 bases; unmatched bases: 7. CDR3 sequence reads: CASLTGGNTNEKLFF. CDR3 coding DNA: TGTGCCAGCCTCACAGGGGGTAATACTAATGAAAAACTGTTTTTT. The variable domain in full, with the rest retrieved from reference TRBV2 and TRBJ1-4, is EPEVTQTPSHQVTQMGQEVILRCVPISNHLYFYWYRQILGQKVEFLVSFYNNEISEKSEIFDDQFSVERPDGSNFTLKIRSTKLEDSAMYFCASLTGGNTNEKLFFGSGTQLSVL.

This clone was found once. The rearrangement joins TRBV13 to TRBJ2-7; possibly TRBD1 for D (5 bases). V was shortened by 4 bases and J by 2 bases, with 15 bases between the two germline ends. This CDR3 contains 15 residues. Germline CDR1 is PRHDT and CDR2 is FYEKMQ (reference sequence). CDR3 DNA sequence: TGTGCCAGCAGCTCCCCCGCTGACAGTACCTACGAGCAGTACTTC. Residues: CASSSPADSTYEQYF.

The CDR3 sequence: CASSVDAGGSYNEQFF. CDR3 coding DNA: TGTGCCAGCAGCGTAGATGCGGGAGGGTCCTACAATGAGCAGTTCTTC. The chain employs TRBV9 and TRBJ2-1; 9 bases align to TRBD2. The CDR3 runs 16 residues. J gave up 1 base and V 0 bases, and 2 bases lay outside the gene matches. Germline CDR1 SGDLS, CDR2 YYNGEE.

This rearrangement joins TRBV5-1 to TRBJ1-2; maybe TRBD1 (5 bases). This CDR3 contains 13 residues. Germline-derived CDR1 and CDR2 are SGHRS and YFSETQ. Deletions cut 4 bases from V and 8 bases from J, with 15 bases between. The CDR3 DNA follows: TGCGCCAGCAGCCCGTCGGAGGGGAACGGCTACACCTTC. This translates into CASSPSEGNGYTF. The full variable domain, with the rest looked up from reference TRBV5-1 and TRBJ1-2, is KAGVTQTPRYLIKTRGQQVTLSCSPISGHRSVSWYQQTPGQGLQFLFEYFSETQRNKGNFPGRFSGRQFSNSRSEMNVSTLELGDSALYLCASSPSEGNGYTFGSGTRLTVV.

The chain couples TRBV10-3 to TRBJ2-7; 8 nucleotides align to TRBD1. The CDR3 has 11 amino acids. J gave up 6 bases and V 9 bases, and 4 bases lay outside the gene matches. The germline CDR1 and CDR2 sequences are ENHRY and SYGVKD. The CDR3 here is CAIGQGGEQYF. The CDR3 nucleotides read TGTGCCATAGGACAGGGAGGCGAGCAGTACTTC.

The chain joins TRBV5-4 to TRBJ1-1; weak D call: TRBD1 (6 bases). Deletions cut 4 bases from V and 3 bases from J, with 19 bases between. CDR1 SGHNT and CDR2 YYREEE come from the germline V gene (reference sequence). There are 16 residues in the CDR3. The CDR3 reads CASSTGTNLGYTEAFF. The CDR3 bases are TGTGCCAGCAGCACCGGGACAAACCTGGGGTACACTGAAGCTTTCTTT.

This chain links TRBV10-1 with TRBJ2-5, with 10 bases aligning to TRBD2. After removal of 4 bases from V and 11 bases from J, the junction contained 4 bases not matched to a gene. The CDR3 runs to 12 residues. CDR1 is WNHNN and CDR2 is SYGVQD in the germline V gene (reference sequence). CDR3 DNA: TGCGCCAGCAGTGTAACTAGCGGGGAGCAGTACTTC. Its translation is CASSVTSGEQYF.

The chain carries TRBV6-6 and TRBJ1-1; maybe TRBD1 (5 bases). V lost 2 bases to trimming and J lost 3 bases, with 10 bases between them. CDR1 MNHNY and CDR2 SVGAGI come from the germline V gene (reference sequence). This CDR3 spans 14 amino acids. CDR3 loop: CASSYMGGHTEAFF. The CDR3 DNA sequence: TGTGCCAGCAGTTACATGGGGGGACACACTGAAGCTTTCTTT.

This rearrangement joins TRBV9 to TRBJ1-1; 7 bases are a match to TRBD1. Germline CDR1 reads SGDLS; CDR2 reads YYNGEE. This CDR3 comprises 15 residues. Trimming removed 0 bases from V and 3 bases from J; junction bases left unmatched: 5. The CDR3 sequence: CASSVEGQPHTEAFF. The CDR3 DNA follows: TGTGCCAGCAGCGTAGAGGGACAGCCACACACTGAAGCTTTCTTT.

This clone came up a few times. This chain uses TRBV11-3 with TRBJ2-3, with D possibly being TRBD1 (5 bases). In germline, CDR1 is SGHNT, CDR2 YENEEA. Trimming removed 3 bases at V and 4 bases at J, with 11 bases between. The CDR3 has 14 amino acids. CDR3: CASSLGHQSDTQYF. CDR3 DNA sequence: TGTGCCAGCAGCTTGGGGCACCAGTCAGATACGCAGTATTTT.

The genes are TRBV11-3 and TRBJ2-7; possibly TRBD2 for D (6 bases). CDR3 length: 14 residues. Germline V gene sequence: CDR1 SGHNT, CDR2 YENEEA. V lost 1 base and J lost 0, with 7 bases in between. The CDR3 sequence: CASSLGGNSYEQYF. The CDR3 DNA sequence: TGTGCCAGCAGCTTAGGCGGGAACTCCTACGAGCAGTACTTC.

This clone was observed a single time. V gene TRBV11-2 combines with J gene TRBJ2-2; D gene unclear. The germline V gene has CDR1 SGHAT and CDR2 FQNNGV. The CDR3 runs 13 residues. The V end lost 5 bases, the J end lost 6 bases, and 10 bases lay between the germline ends. CDR3 loop: CASSPRVPGELFF. CDR3 DNA: TGTGCCAGCAGCCCACGGGTCCCCGGGGAGCTGTTTTTT.

The CDR3 sequence is CAWSPHTLASAYNEQFF. In DNA, the CDR3 is TGTGCCTGGAGTCCCCACACCTTGGCTAGCGCCTACAATGAGCAGTTCTTC. The chain joins TRBV30 to TRBJ2-1; the D gene is possibly TRBD2 (6 bases). The germline CDR1 and CDR2 sequences are GTSNPN and SVGIG (reference sequence). The CDR3 is 17 amino acids. V dropped 2 bases and J dropped 2 bases, with 19 bases sitting between them.

V gene TRBV18 combines with J gene TRBJ2-7, with 7 bases aligning to TRBD2. The V gene's germline CDR1 is KGHSH and CDR2 LQKENI. Unmatched junction bases numbered 11, after V lost 2 bases and J lost 1 base. The CDR3 runs to 17 residues. The CDR3 DNA reads as TGTGCCAGCTCACCAAGAGTGCTAGCGGTGACTTCCTACGAGCAGTACTTC. This encodes CASSPRVLAVTSYEQYF.

This chain joins TRBV28 and TRBJ1-1; 9 nucleotides align to TRBD1. The CDR3 spans 14 residues. The germline gives CDR1 MDHEN, CDR2 SYDVKM. V dropped 4 bases and J dropped 11; count of bases not matched to a gene: 11. The CDR3 protein is CASSSLNRGRKAFF. The CDR3, as DNA: TGTGCCAGCAGTTCTCTAAACAGGGGGCGAAAGGCTTTCTTT.

The chain has TRBV7-2 and TRBJ2-7; TRBD2 aligns across 13 bases. This CDR3 spans 17 amino acids. The germline V gene encodes CDR1 SGHTA and CDR2 FQGNSA. V gave up 5 bases and J gave up 2 bases; unmatched junction bases: 9. CDR3 in DNA: TGTGCCAGCAGCATAGGACTAGCGGGAGAAGGAGCCTACGAGCAGTACTTC. Protein: CASSIGLAGEGAYEQYF. The whole variable domain, remainder taken from reference TRBV7-2 and TRBJ2-7, is GAGVSQSPSNKVTEKGKDVELRCDPISGHTALYWYRQSLGQGLEFLIYFQGNSAPDKSGLPSDRFSAERTGGSVSTLTIQRTQQEDSAVYLCASSIGLAGEGAYEQYFGPGTRLTVT.

The chain has TRBV12-5 and TRBJ2-2; TRBD2 matches at 7 bases. This CDR3 has 16 residues. Germline V gene data show CDR1 as LGHNT and CDR2 as FRNRAP. The trim removed 4 bases at V and 6 bases at J, leaving 11 bases unmatched. CDR3 bases: TGTGCTAGTGGTTCCCGGGGCGGGAGATACGCCGGGGAGCTGTTTTTT. It encodes CASGSRGGRYAGELFF.

The chain recombines TRBV7-9 with TRBJ2-5; TRBD2 matches 12 bases. With the DNA end fitting TRBJ2-7 better, the J assignment may be wrong. Germline-derived CDR1 and CDR2 are SEHNR and FQNEAQ (reference sequence). This CDR3 region has 16 residues. The CDR3 sequence: CASSLVLAGGPVEQYF. The CDR3 nucleotides read TGTGCCAGCAGCTTAGTGCTAGCGGGAGGGCCAGTCGAGCAGTACTTC.

The chain employs TRBV6-1 and TRBJ2-5; D possibly corresponds to TRBD2 (6 bases). V was pared by 2 bases and J by 1 base, with 17 bases between. CDR1 is MNHNS and CDR2 is SASEGT in the germline V gene. CDR3 length: 17 residues. In DNA form, the CDR3 reads TGTGCCAGCAGTGAACGACATAAGGCGGGAAGCCAAGAGACCCAGTACTTC. It yields the protein CASSERHKAGSQETQYF.

The chain joins TRBV21-1 to TRBJ1-4; no check of the table's D call, TRBD1, against the DNA was made. TRBV21-1 is termed a pseudogene. There are 16 residues in the CDR3. CDR3 coding DNA: TGTGCCAGCAGCAAGTGGCCCCGGGACAGGGGGACGTTCTTGTTTTTT. The encoded protein is CASSKWPRDRGTFLFF.

The V gene is TRBV18, the J gene TRBJ2-7; D is possibly TRBD2 (5 bases). The CDR3 extends over 14 amino acids. Deletions cut 3 bases from V and 1 base from J, with 10 bases between. Germline-derived CDR1 and CDR2 are KGHSH and LQKENI. CDR3 DNA: TGTGCCAGCTCACCGCAAACTAGTTCCTACGAGCAGTACTTC. Protein: CASSPQTSSYEQYF.

This rearrangement joins TRBV4-3 to TRBJ2-1; D ambiguous. Per the germline V gene, CDR1 is LGHNA and CDR2 is YSLEER. CDR3 length equals 17 residues. V lost 0 bases, J lost 0 bases, and 12 bases lay in between. CDR3 region: CASSQDPGFSSYNEQFF. The CDR3 DNA reads TGCGCCAGCAGCCAAGATCCGGGTTTCAGCTCCTACAATGAGCAGTTCTTC.

This rearrangement joins TRBV29-1 to TRBJ2-4; D may be TRBD1 (7 bases). The CDR3 is 16 amino acids. V shed 1 base and J shed 3 bases, with 16 bases lying between them. CDR1 and CDR2 from the germline V gene are SQVTM and ANQGSEA. CDR3 sequence (DNA): TGCAGCGTTGAAGCCCCCCAGGGGGGAGTCAAAAACATTCAGTACTTC. It encodes CSVEAPQGGVKNIQYF.

This clone was counted once. V and J are TRBV11-2 and TRBJ2-5; TRBD2 aligns across 11 bases. Germline values: CDR1 SGHAT, CDR2 FQNNGV. CDR3 size: 19 residues. V lost 5 bases, J lost 2 bases, and 16 bases stayed unmatched. As DNA, the CDR3 is TGTGCCAGCAGCCCCACATGGGGGACTAGCGGTGAACAACAAGAGACCCAGTACTTC. This sequence encodes CASSPTWGTSGEQQETQYF.

The V gene is TRBV6-1, the J gene TRBJ2-3, with 9 bases matching TRBD2. This CDR3 is 16 amino acids long. Looked up from germline, CDR1 is MNHNS and CDR2 is SASEGT. The junction had 5 bases not matched to a gene; V was cut back by 3 bases and J by 1 base. For the CDR3, the DNA is TGTGCCAGCAGTGACGTTAGCGGGAGAGGCACAGATACGCAGTATTTT. It encodes CASSDVSGRGTDTQYF.

There are a few counts of this clone. The CDR3 region is CASHPGNSDSGANVLTF. CDR3 DNA sequence: TGTGCCAGCCACCCAGGGAATTCTGACTCTGGGGCCAACGTCCTGACTTTC. V and J are TRBV28 and TRBJ2-6; tentatively, D is TRBD1 (5 bases). The CDR3 has 17 residues. The germline CDR1 and CDR2 sequences are MDHEN and SYDVKM. The V and J ends lost 8 bases and 0 bases respectively, with 17 bases between them.